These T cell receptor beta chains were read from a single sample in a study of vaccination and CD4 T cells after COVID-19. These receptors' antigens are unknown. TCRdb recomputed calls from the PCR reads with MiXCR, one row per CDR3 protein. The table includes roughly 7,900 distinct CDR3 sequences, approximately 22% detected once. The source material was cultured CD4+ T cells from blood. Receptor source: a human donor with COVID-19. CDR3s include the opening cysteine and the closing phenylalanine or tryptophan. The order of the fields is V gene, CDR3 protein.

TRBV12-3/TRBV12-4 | CASSLTGGLANEQFF
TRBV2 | CASSRPLGQQMTYEQYF
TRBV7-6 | CASSQGQPRGNTEAFF
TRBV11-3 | CASSADKPETQYF
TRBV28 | CASSPGGIESLEQYF
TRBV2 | CASSGSGGFHEQYF
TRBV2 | CASSEAGQNTEAFF
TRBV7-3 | CASSQPLSPAKNIQYF
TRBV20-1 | CSARVYGELNNEQFF
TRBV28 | CASSPQSSGANGYTF
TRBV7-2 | CASSLSGTVPYEQYF
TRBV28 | CASQPHQGGYGYTF
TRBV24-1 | CATSDLRHTTGELFF
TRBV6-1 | CASSDGNSNQPQHF
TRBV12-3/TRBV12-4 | CASSLGQGNQPQHF
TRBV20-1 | CSAREGYDTEAFF
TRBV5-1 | CASSLDSLSGANVLTF
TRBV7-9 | CASSRDRGDQPQHF
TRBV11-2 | CASSLGAERGGYTF
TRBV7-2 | CTSGPGGVKETQYF
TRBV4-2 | CASSQEPRGVSTDTQYF
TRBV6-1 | CASTPSHPGQSFEQYF